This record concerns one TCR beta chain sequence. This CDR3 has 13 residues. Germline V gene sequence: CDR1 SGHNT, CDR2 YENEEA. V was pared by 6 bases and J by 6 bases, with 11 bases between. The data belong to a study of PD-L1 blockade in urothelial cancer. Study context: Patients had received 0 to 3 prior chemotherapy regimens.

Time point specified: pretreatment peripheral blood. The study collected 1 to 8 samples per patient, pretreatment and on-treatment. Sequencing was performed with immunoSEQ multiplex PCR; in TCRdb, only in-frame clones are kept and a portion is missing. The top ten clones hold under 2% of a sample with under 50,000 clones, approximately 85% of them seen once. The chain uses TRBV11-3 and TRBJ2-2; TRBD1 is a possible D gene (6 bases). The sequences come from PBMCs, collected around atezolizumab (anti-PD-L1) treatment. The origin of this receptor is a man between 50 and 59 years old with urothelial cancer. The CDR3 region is CASRDSQAGELFF. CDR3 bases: TGTGCCAGCAGGGACAGCCAGGCCGGGGAGCTGTTTTTT.